The clone carrying this T cell receptor beta chain was observed a few times. In the authors' methods: For nucleated cells, counts were estimated from reference gene primer amplification. Sequenced by immunoSEQ multiplex PCR; TCRdb stores in-frame clones only, minus some. That table is the source of V, J and clone size, and D and trimming were worked out from the DNA. The sample records 200,000 to 250,000 clones, about 85% being singletons. CDR1 is GTSNPN, CDR2 SVGIG, per germline (reference sequence). This CDR3 comprises 13 residues. The trim removed 1 base at V and 6 bases at J, leaving 2 bases unmatched. This entry is derived from a study of blood T cell repertoires in COVID-19.

The receptor's source is a man younger than 45 who had recovered from COVID-19. The V gene is TRBV30, the J gene TRBJ1-2; 10 positions match TRBD1. Sequenced material: PBMCs or T cells enriched from blood (not recorded which). The CDR3 loop is CAWSGGQGDGYTF. The CDR3 region has the DNA TGTGCCTGGAGTGGTGGACAGGGGGATGGCTACACCTTC.